This T cell receptor beta chain was obtained from a study of graft-versus-host responses after intestinal transplantation. At the level of the study: The transplants performed in recipients were multivisceral, liver-intestinal, or isolated intestinal.

Comments on this clone: No antigen is known for it.

The assay was immunoSEQ multiplex PCR, and TCRdb's table has in-frame clones only and misses some. The sample records fewer than 150,000 clones, roughly nine tenths being singletons. The CDR3 contains 14 residues. The ends were cut back, 6 bases at V and 8 bases at J, with 14 bases in the middle. Germline V gene lookup returns CDR1 MNHNS and CDR2 SASEGT. The chain links TRBV6-1 to TRBJ1-6; D is perhaps TRBD1 (5 bases). This specimen was unstimulated CD4+ T cells sorted from spleen or lymph node cells, taken before intestinal transplant. This receptor was identified in a human donor who received an intestinal transplant. The CDR3 DNA reads as TGTGCCAGCAGGGAGACAGTGGGGGATTCACCCCTCCACTTT. Protein product: CASRETVGDSPLHF.